Listed here are 2 T cell receptor beta chains from one sample, sequenced in a study of cytomegalovirus exposure and HLA in healthy donors. The PCR had 60 Vbeta and 13 Jbeta primers. Profiling relied on immunoSEQ multiplex PCR, and the TCRdb table lists in-frame clones only, not all of them. The sample carries under 200,000 clones, more than 70% recorded once. The specimen was PBMCs. The source is a boy younger than 18 in good health and CMV-seronegative.

The rearrangement joins TRBV28 to TRBJ1-5; 7 bases map to TRBD1. The CDR3 runs 15 residues. CDR1 and CDR2 (germline): MDHEN, SYDVKM. Trimming cost V 0 bases and J 5 bases; bases outside gene matches: 4. CDR3 in amino acids: CASSLWDRSDQPQHF. The CDR3 DNA reads as TGTGCCAGCAGTTTATGGGACAGGTCCGATCAGCCCCAGCATTTT.

The table lists this clone with a count of one. V is TRBV7-9 and J is TRBJ2-5, with D possibly being TRBD1 (6 bases). Germline assignment: CDR1 SEHNR and CDR2 FQNEAQ (reference sequence). The ends were cut back, 1 base at V and 7 bases at J, with 10 bases in the middle. The CDR3 has 13 residues. The CDR3 region has the DNA TGTGCCAGCAGCTTAGAGGGGGTTGGGACCCAGTACTTC. This encodes CASSLEGVGTQYF. Full variable domain (outside the CDR3, taken from reference TRBV7-9 and TRBJ2-5): DTGVSQNPRHKITKRGQNVTFRCDPISEHNRLYWYRQTLGQGPEFLTYFQNEAQLEKSRLLSDRFSAERPKGSFSTLEIQRTEQGDSAMYLCASSLEGVGTQYFGPGTRLLVL.